The clone carrying this T cell receptor (beta chain) has only a few counts. Antigen unknown. Sequenced material consisted of expressed TCRB transcripts (all of the isolated RNA was reverse transcribed). Generated by immunoSEQ multiplex PCR, the TCRdb table keeps only in-frame clones and is missing some. The sample comprises a few hundred thousand clones, approximately 15% of which are singletons, and roughly 0.016% rests with the top ten. CD4+ naive, central memory, regulatory and stem cell-like memory subsets were isolated by sorting on CD45RO/CCR7/CD25/CD127/CD95/CD27. The record originates from a study of beta chain features in type 1 diabetes. Overall study findings and caveats: Significant though moderate, a shortening of TCRB CDR3s appeared in all four CD4+ subsets of Type 1 diabetes patients. Patients showed naive, central memory and Treg TCRB repertoires that appeared more similar than those of healthy donors.

Per the germline V gene, CDR1 is KGHSH and CDR2 is LQKENI. V was trimmed by 3 bases and J by 8 bases, leaving 19 bases between them. The CDR3 consists of 15 residues. The sample taken for sequencing was naive CD4+ T cells from blood. The genes are TRBV18 and TRBJ1-1; the D gene is possibly TRBD1 (5 bases). This clonotype was sampled from a woman aged 18 to 35 with type 1 diabetes. CDR3 nucleotides: TGTGCCAGCTCACCCAACGCAGGGCCCGAGCAGGAAGCTTTCTTT. This translates into CASSPNAGPEQEAFF. The full variable domain, its missing parts supplied by reference TRBV18 and TRBJ1-1, is NAGVMQNPRHLVRRRGQEARLRCSPMKGHSHVYWYRQLPEEGLKFMVYLQKENIIDESGMPKERFSAEFPKEGPSILRIQQVVRGDSAAYFCASSPNAGPEQEAFFGQGTRLTVV.